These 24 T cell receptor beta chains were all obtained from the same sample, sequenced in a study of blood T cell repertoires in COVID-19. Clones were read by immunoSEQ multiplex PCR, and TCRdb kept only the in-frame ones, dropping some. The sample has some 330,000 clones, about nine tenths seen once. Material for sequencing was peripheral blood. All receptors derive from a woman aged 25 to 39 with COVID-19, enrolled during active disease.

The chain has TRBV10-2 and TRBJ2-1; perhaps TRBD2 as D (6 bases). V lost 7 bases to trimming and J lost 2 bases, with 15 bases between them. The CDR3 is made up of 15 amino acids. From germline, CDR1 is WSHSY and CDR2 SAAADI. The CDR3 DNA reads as TGCGCCAGCATGAACCTAGCGACCCCCTACAATGAGCAGTTCTTC. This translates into CASMNLATPYNEQFF.

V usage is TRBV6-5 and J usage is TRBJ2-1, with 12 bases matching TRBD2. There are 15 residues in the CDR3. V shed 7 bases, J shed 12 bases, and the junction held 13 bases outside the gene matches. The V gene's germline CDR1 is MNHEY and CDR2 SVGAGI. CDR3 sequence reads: CASIPSGGALVGQFF. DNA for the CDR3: TGTGCCAGCATTCCTAGCGGGGGGGCCCTTGTCGGGCAGTTCTTC.

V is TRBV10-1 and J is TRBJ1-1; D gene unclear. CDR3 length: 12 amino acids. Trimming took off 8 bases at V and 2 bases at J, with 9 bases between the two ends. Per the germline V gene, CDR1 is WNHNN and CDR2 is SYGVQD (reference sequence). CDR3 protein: CASRLQNTEAFF. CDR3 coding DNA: TGCGCCAGCCGATTACAAAACACTGAAGCTTTCTTT.

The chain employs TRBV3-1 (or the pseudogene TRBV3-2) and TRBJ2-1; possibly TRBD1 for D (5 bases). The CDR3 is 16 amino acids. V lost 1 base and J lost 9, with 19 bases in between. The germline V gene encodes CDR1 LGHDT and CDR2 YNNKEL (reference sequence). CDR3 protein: CASSQGGPNRVGEQFF. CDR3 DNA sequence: TGTGCCAGCAGCCAAGGGGGCCCTAATCGGGTCGGTGAGCAGTTCTTC.

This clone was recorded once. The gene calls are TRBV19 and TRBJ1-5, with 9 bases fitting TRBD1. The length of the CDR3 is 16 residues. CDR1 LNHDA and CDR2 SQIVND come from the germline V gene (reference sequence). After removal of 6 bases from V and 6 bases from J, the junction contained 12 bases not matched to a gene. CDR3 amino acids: CASSPIGGQGRQPQHF. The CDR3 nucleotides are TGTGCCAGTAGCCCTATTGGGGGACAGGGACGTCAGCCCCAGCATTTT. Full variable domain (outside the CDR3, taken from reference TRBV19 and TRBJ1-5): DGGITQSPKYLFRKEGQNVTLSCEQNLNHDAMYWYRQDPGQGLRLIYYSQIVNDFQKGDIAEGYSVSREKKESFPLTVTSAQKNPTAFYLCASSPIGGQGRQPQHFGDGTRLSIL.

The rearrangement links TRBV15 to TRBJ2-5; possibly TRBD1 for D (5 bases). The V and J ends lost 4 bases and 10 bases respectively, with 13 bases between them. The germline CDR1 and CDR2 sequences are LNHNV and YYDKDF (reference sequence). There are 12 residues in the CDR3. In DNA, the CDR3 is TGTGCCACCAGCACCCTAGGAAGGGGCCAGTACTTC. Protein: CATSTLGRGQYF.

CDR3 in amino acids: CASRKQGAGDGELFF. CDR3 in DNA: TGTGCCAGCAGAAAACAGGGGGCCGGGGACGGGGAGCTGTTTTTT. This chain connects TRBV6-6 to TRBJ2-2; TRBD1 agrees at 9 bases. CDR1 MNHNY and CDR2 SVGAGI come from the germline V gene (reference sequence). Germline trimming cut 6 bases from V and 7 bases from J; bases unmatched to any gene: 9. The CDR3 extends over 15 amino acids.

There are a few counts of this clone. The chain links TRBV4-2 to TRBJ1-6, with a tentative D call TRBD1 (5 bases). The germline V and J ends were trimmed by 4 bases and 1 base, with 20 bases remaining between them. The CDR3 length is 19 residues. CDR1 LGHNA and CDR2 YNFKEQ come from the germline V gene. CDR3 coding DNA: TGTGCCAGCAGCCCTGAAGGTCAGGGCTATGTGTCCTATAATTCACCCCTCCACTTT. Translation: CASSPEGQGYVSYNSPLHF.

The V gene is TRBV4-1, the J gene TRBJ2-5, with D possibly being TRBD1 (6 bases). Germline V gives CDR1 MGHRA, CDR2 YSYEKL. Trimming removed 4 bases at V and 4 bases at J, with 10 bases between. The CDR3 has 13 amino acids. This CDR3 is CASSLIGGETQYF. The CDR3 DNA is TGCGCCAGCAGCCTAATAGGGGGAGAGACCCAGTACTTC.

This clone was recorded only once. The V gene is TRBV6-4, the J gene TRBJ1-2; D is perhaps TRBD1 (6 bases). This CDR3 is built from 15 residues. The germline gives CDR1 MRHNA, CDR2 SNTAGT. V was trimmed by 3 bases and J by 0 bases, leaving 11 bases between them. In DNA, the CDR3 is TGTGCCAGCAGTGAAACAGGGATAGCTAACTATGGCTACACCTTC. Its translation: CASSETGIANYGYTF.

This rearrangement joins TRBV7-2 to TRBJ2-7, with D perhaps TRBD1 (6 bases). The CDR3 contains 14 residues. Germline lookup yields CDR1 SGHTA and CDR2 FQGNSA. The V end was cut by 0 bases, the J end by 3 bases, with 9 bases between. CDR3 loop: CASSLAVRGYEQYF. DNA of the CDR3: TGTGCCAGCAGCTTAGCAGTCAGGGGCTACGAGCAGTACTTC.

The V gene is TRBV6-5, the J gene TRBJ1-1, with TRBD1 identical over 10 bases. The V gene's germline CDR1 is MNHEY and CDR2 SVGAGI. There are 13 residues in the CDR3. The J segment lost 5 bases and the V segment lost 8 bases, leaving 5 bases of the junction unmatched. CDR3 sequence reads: CASQRTGGTEAFF. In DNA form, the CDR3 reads TGTGCCAGCCAAAGGACAGGGGGAACTGAAGCTTTCTTT.

CDR3 residues: CASSSWTGGIEAFF. CDR3 in DNA: TGTGCCAGCAGCTCATGGACAGGGGGCATTGAAGCTTTCTTT. The chain has TRBV7-9 and TRBJ1-1; 11 positions match TRBD1. J gave up 7 bases and V 4 bases, and 5 bases lay outside the gene matches. The CDR3 length is 14 residues. Germline loops: CDR1 SEHNR, CDR2 FQNEAQ (reference sequence).

This chain's CDR3 is CASSESSLEYYGYTF. The CDR3 DNA is TGTGCCAGCAGTGAATCATCTCTCGAGTACTATGGCTACACCTTC. The rearrangement links TRBV2 to TRBJ1-2; no clear D gene. The CDR3 runs to 15 residues. Germline assignment: CDR1 SNHLY and CDR2 FYNNEI. Trimming cost V 2 bases and J 3 bases, with 13 bases left between them.

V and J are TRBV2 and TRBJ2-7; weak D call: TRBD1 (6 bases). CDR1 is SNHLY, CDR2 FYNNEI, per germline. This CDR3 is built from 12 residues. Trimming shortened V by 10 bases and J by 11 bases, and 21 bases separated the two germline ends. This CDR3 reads CATGTFPSTEYV. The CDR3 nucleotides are TGTGCCACTGGGACATTTCCCTCTACGGAGTACGTC.

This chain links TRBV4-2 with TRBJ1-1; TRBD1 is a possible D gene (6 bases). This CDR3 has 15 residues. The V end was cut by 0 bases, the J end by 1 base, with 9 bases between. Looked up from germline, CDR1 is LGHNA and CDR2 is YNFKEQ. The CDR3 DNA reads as TGTGCCAGCAGCCAAGATTTGGACAGGAACACTGAAGCTTTCTTT. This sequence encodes CASSQDLDRNTEAFF.

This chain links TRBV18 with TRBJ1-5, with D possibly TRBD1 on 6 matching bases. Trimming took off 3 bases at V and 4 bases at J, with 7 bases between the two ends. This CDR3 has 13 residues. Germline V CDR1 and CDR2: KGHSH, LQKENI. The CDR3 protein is CASSPQGNQPQHF. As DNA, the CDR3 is TGTGCCAGCTCACCCCAGGGGAATCAGCCCCAGCATTTT.

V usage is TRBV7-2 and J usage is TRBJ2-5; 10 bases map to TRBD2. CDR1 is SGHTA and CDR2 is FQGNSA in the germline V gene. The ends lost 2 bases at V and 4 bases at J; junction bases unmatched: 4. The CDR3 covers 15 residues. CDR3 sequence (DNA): TGTGCCAGCAGCTTAAGCGGGGGGGCTAGAGAGACCCAGTACTTC. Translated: CASSLSGGARETQYF. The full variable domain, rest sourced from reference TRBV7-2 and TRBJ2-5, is GAGVSQSPSNKVTEKGKDVELRCDPISGHTALYWYRQSLGQGLEFLIYFQGNSAPDKSGLPSDRFSAERTGGSVSTLTIQRTQQEDSAVYLCASSLSGGARETQYFGPGTRLLVL.

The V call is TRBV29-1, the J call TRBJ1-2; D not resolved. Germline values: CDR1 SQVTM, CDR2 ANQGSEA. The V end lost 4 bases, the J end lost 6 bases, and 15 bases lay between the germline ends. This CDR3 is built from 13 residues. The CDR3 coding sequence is TGCAGCGTTGCCGGCAGGTTAGACGATGGCTACACCTTC. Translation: CSVAGRLDDGYTF.

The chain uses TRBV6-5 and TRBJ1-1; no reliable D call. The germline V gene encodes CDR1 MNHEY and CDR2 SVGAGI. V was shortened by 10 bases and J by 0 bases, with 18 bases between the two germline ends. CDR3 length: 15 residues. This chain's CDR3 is CATQGTGALNTEAFF. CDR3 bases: TGTGCCACCCAAGGTACGGGAGCCCTGAACACTGAAGCTTTCTTT.

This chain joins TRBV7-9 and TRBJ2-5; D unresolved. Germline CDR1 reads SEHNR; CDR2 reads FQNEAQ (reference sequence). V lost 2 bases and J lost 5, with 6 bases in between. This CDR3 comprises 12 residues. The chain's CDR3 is CASSLPGETQYF. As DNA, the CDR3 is TGTGCCAGCAGCTTACCCGGGGAGACCCAGTACTTC.

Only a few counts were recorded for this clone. The CDR3 nucleotides are TGTGCCAGTAGTCCCGCGGGACAGGGAGGCAATGAGCAGTTCTTC. Its protein is CASSPAGQGGNEQFF. The rearrangement uses TRBV19 and TRBJ2-1; 9 positions match TRBD1. Germline V lookup: CDR1 LNHDA, CDR2 SQIVND (reference sequence). V shed 5 bases and J 6 bases; nucleotides not matched to a gene: 8. The CDR3 is made up of 15 amino acids.

The CDR3 DNA sequence: TGTGCCAGTAGTATAGGGGAGAATCAGCCCCAGCATTTT. Translated, it gives CASSIGENQPQHF. V is TRBV19 and J is TRBJ1-5; unclear D gene. Trimming took 1 base from V and 4 from J, leaving 5 bases between them. This CDR3 region has 13 residues. Germline V gene lookup returns CDR1 LNHDA and CDR2 SQIVND (reference sequence).

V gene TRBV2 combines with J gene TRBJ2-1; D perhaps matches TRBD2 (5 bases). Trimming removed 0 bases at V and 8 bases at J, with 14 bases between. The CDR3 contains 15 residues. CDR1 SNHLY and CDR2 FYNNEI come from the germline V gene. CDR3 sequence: CASSEAMVAWDEQFF. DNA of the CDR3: TGTGCCAGCAGTGAAGCGATGGTAGCGTGGGATGAGCAGTTCTTC.